This is a list of T cell receptor beta chains from one sample in a study of blood T cell repertoires in COVID-19. The method was immunoSEQ multiplex PCR; TCRdb's version includes in-frame clones alone and lacks a portion of them. The sample consists of 290,000 or so clones, approximately 78% of them appearing once. Source material: PBMCs or T cells enriched from blood (not recorded which). The receptors here all came from a man in his forties who had been exposed to COVID-19. Both conserved end residues are part of each CDR3. The order of the fields is J gene, V gene, clone size, D gene, CDR3 length, CDR3 DNA, CDR3 protein. The D gene is left open where the match is weak. The listing skips clone size in some rows; elsewhere it reads once, few, many or a size class.

TRBJ1-4 | TRBV24-1 | . | . | 13 | TGTGCCACCGCGGACAATCGTAATGAAAAACTGTTTTTT | CATADNRNEKLFF
TRBJ2-1 | TRBV5-1 | . | TRBD2 | 16 | TGCGCCAGCAGCCCCCGACTAGCGGACTCCTACAATGAGCAGTTCTTC | CASSPRLADSYNEQFF
TRBJ2-2 | TRBV6-4 | . | . | 14 | TGTGCCAGCAGTTTTCTTGAGGGCACCGGGGAGCTGTTTTTT | CASSFLEGTGELFF
TRBJ2-1 | TRBV11-2 | . | . | 14 | TGTGCCAGCACCAAAGAGCGGGCCTACAATGAGCAGTTCTTC | CASTKERAYNEQFF
TRBJ2-1 | TRBV30 | . | . | 13 | TGTGCCTGGAGTGTTGGTCCGAACAGTGAGCAGTTCTTC | CAWSVGPNSEQFF
TRBJ2-5 | TRBV12-3/TRBV12-4 | . | TRBD1 | 13 | TGTGCCAGCTCGCCGGGACAGTGGGAGACCCAGTACTTC | CASSPGQWETQYF
TRBJ2-1 | TRBV7-3 | . | . | 15 | TGTGCCAGCAGCCAATCGGGGAAACCTTACAATGAGCAGTTCTTC | CASSQSGKPYNEQFF
TRBJ2-6 | TRBV5-1 | . | . | 15 | TGCGCCAGCAGCCTCACTGTCCCTGGGGCCAACGTCCTGACTTTC | CASSLTVPGANVLTF
TRBJ2-7 | TRBV19 | once | TRBD1 | 15 | TGTGCCAGTAGTTACGGGACAGGGGCAACATACGAGCAGTACTTC | CASSYGTGATYEQYF
TRBJ1-4 | TRBV30 | . | . | 14 | TGTGCCTGGAGTCCCGGGGGAACTAATGAAAAACTGTTTTTT | CAWSPGGTNEKLFF
TRBJ1-3 | TRBV12-5 | . | . | 14 | TGTGCTAGTGGTTTGGGAGTCCTAGGCAACACCATATATTTT | CASGLGVLGNTIYF
TRBJ2-7 | TRBV2 | . | . | 14 | TGTGCCAGCATAAGACAGTTGAGCTCCTACGAGCAGTACTTC | CASIRQLSSYEQYF
TRBJ1-2 | TRBV6-5 | few | . | 12 | TGTGCCAGCAGTCGGCAGGGATATGGCTACACCTTC | CASSRQGYGYTF
TRBJ2-7 | TRBV18 | . | TRBD1 | 14 | TGTGCCAGCTCACGGGGGACAGGTACTTACGAGCAGTACTTC | CASSRGTGTYEQYF
TRBJ1-1 | TRBV28 | . | . | 11 | TGTGCCAGCAGTTTAGGGCTAGAAGCTTTCTTT | CASSLGLEAFF